The entry below gives a single TCR beta chain sequence along with its context. As yet, its antigen is unknown. These data come from a study of cytomegalovirus exposure and HLA in healthy donors. Study-wide results and caveats: Some TCR beta chains (more than 150 of them) were listed as cytomegalovirus-associated.

This table comes from immunoSEQ multiplex PCR, and its TCRdb copy is limited to in-frame clones, with some not included. Of about 160,000 clones in the sample, approximately 96% were seen once. Sequenced input: PBMCs. The receptor was isolated from a woman aged 18-29 years in good health and CMV-seronegative.

The CDR3 coding sequence is TGTGCCAGCAGCCAAGTCGGGACAGGGGGAGGAAACACCATATATTTT. Amino acids: CASSQVGTGGGNTIYF. The chain is built from TRBV4-2 and TRBJ1-3; 11 nucleotides line up with TRBD1. CDR3 length: 16 residues. V lost 1 base to trimming and J lost 4 bases; unmatched junction nucleotides: 3. Germline V CDR1 and CDR2: LGHNA, YNFKEQ.